This TCR beta chain was identified during a study of cytomegalovirus exposure and HLA in healthy donors (dated by TCRdb to the late 2010s). About the study as a whole: An earlier analysis of around 600 of the donors reported roughly 270 Gb of sequence data and roughly 110 million unique TCR beta sequences from about 200 million T cells. The study used immunosequencing to profile the T cell repertoires of 670 or so subjects and linked those repertoires to cytomegalovirus serostatus. An earlier analysis of 500 to 650 of the donors applied high-throughput TCR beta sequencing to assess whether each TCR beta V gene segment acted as functional or pseudogenic. Of the roughly 400 genotyped donors, 80% to 90% were placed in the genetic ancestry cluster associated with self-reported Caucasian donors. Roughly 5 DR-DQ haplotypes were handled as single units for association and clustering, since linkage in the cohort was strong. A later analysis re-examined previously published TCR beta repertoires from roughly 720 donors and added high-resolution HLA genotyping to investigate patterns of TCR occurrence. Genome-wide SNP genotypes for about 65% of the roughly 700 donors were used in a later genetic analysis, which treated that subset as a discovery cohort. Every discovery cohort repertoire had been produced on one sequencing platform. The study combined high-throughput TCR immunosequencing, statistical association of individual TCRs with disease status, and machine learning to predict cytomegalovirus infection status. An early release that covered some 630 HLA-typed donors contained approximately 290 gigabases of sequencing data and tens of millions of unique TCR sequences. Donor age, sex, ethnicity and CMV serostatus were compiled together with the repertoire data. The study aimed to test whether signatures of past pathogen exposure could be identified by cataloging public T cell receptors. Typing coverage varied by locus: 629-630 donors for A, B, C, DRB1 and DQB1; approximately 520 for DQA1; over 600 for DPA1; approximately 470 for DPB1. HLA typing included class I and class II loci at four-digit resolution. Among some 400 genotyped donors of the cohort, an average of around 240,000 unique TCR beta nucleotide sequences was sequenced per donor, of which about 20% were non-productive. Rather than drawing on any new phenotypic data, the later analysis identified candidate immune exposures from TCR beta sequences and the way those sequences occurred across donors. In addition to the first cohort of about 650 subjects, a separate validation cohort of 120 different subjects was used.

The investigation overall reported the following: When HLA alleles, especially DR and DQ, strongly co-occurred, TCR associations were difficult to assign to individual alleles. According to a later analysis, parvovirus B19, influenza, CMV and Epstein-Barr virus appeared linked to several top co-occurrence clusters. Cytomegalovirus status was reported to be diagnosed by the classifier with high specificity and sensitivity in both the original and validation cohorts. Compared with equally common non-associated chains, HLA-associated TCR beta chains in a later analysis were more clonally expanded and had lower generation probabilities. The cohort was sequenced for TCR beta chains only, and without alpha or paired-chain data the features that could be detected were limited. It was suggested by the authors that the approach could potentially be generalized to other disease states and immunological phenotypes. In an earlier analysis of approximately 590 of the donors, most TCR beta V segments appeared in productive rearrangements about 87% or about 30% of the time, broadly matching IMGT annotations. In the study, approximately 160 TCR beta chains were listed as associated with cytomegalovirus. Some IMGT-functional V segments, including TRBV6-2 and TRBV6-3, could not be told apart with the 87-base-pair reads, so those segments were excluded. In vitro tests confirmed that a few of the cytomegalovirus-associated TCR beta chains recognize cytomegalovirus antigens. The earlier analysis of some 540 of the donors excluded approximately 15 rarely observed V segments, including chromosome 9 orphons, because counts were too low. A further reported finding was that TCR beta sequences accurately predicted the HLA-A and HLA-B alleles for most subjects in the first cohort. Presence/absence analyses assumed roughly uniform sequencing depth across donors, an assumption that may not hold. V-gene and J-gene trimming of TCR beta chains was associated with a missense DCLRE1C variant in a later genetic analysis, and the association was replicated in an independent cohort. Most TCR sequences were observed very rarely across donors, whereas some public TCRs were present in many individuals. In a later genetic analysis, fewer N-insertions in productive TCRs were reported among donors in an Asian-associated ancestry cluster than the approximately 710-donor mean. A cluster of highly shared sequence variants was judged likely to be a technical artifact of the sequencing pipeline. In a later analysis, the rate of TCR association differed among HLA loci, with DRB1 alleles having the most associated TCRs and HLA-C alleles having the fewest. In a later analysis, 16,951 TCR beta sequences were associated with specific HLA alleles at a false discovery rate of 0.05. HLA typing was unavailable for some donors at each locus, so association tests used only the typed subset. The only immune exposure information available for the cohort was CMV serostatus. Most CMV-associated TCR beta chains appeared to be HLA-restricted in a later analysis, and the HLA associations seemed to be driven largely by CMV exposure. Correlated functional status among segregating V segments might be attributable to linkage disequilibrium, but an unknown experimental factor could not be ruled out.

The junction carries 11 bases between V and J, which are trimmed by 4 bases and 5 bases respectively. From its cysteine to its phenylalanine, the CDR3 spans 13 amino acids. The kept DNA is CDR3 alone, 39 bases in frame from the first base. The germline V gene specifies SQVTM as CDR1 and ANQGSEA as CDR2. The cohort was made up of hundreds of healthy bone marrow donors. At the time of sampling, all cohort members were nominally healthy, though unrecorded immune exposures were likely present. The donor was CMV seronegative and belonged to the group of around 350 seronegative cohort members. Every donor gave a peripheral blood sample, and the peripheral blood mononuclear cells from that sample were used for TCR beta sequencing. Genomic DNA extraction from the blood cell samples was performed with the Qiagen DNeasy Blood Extraction Kit. Note on this clone: Its antigen remains unidentified. It has no much larger one-base neighbor in the sample; base qualities were not kept.

Library method: the immunoSEQ multiplex PCR assay. A mixture of 60 forward primers for TCR Vbeta segments and 13 reverse primers for TCR Jbeta segments was used in the multiplex PCR. A multiplex PCR assay on genomic DNA amplified the CDR3 region of rearranged TCR beta genes. On the Illumina HiSeq System, the amplified TCR beta libraries were sequenced as 87-base-pair reads. As for the authors' bioinformatics: A later analysis tallied around 87 million unique TCR beta chains across the 600 to 700 repertoires, and some 10 million of those chains were shared by two or more donors. Raw reads were error-corrected and collapsed into unique sequences by a nearest-neighbor algorithm in which closely related sequences were merged to remove PCR and sequencing errors. CDR3 sequences were aligned to IMGT reference sequences to assign V, D and J gene segments. For a sequence to be retained, a match of at least six nucleotides was required to both a V gene segment and a J gene segment. A rearrangement counted as productive if the CDR3 had no stop codons and remained in frame with V and J, and every other rearrangement counted as non-productive. Following IMGT convention, CDR3 was defined as the stretch from the second conserved V-encoded cysteine to the conserved J-encoded phenylalanine. In an earlier analysis of 587 of the donors, sequences lacking an unambiguous match to a single V gene segment were excluded. In an earlier analysis of several hundred of the donors, V segments were called functional above 56.7% productive rearrangements and were called segregating when the between-donor standard deviation exceeded 5%. To diagnose cytomegalovirus status from the catalog of TCR beta chain sequences, a statistical classification framework was built. In a later analysis, TCR nucleotide sequences were compared against IMGT/GENE-DB human TR gene sequences so that V and J genes could be assigned. The TCRdist pipeline was used in a later analysis to assign CDR3 sequences and most-parsimonious VDJ recombination scenarios. A later analysis defined each TCR beta chain by its CDR3 amino acid sequence plus V-gene family, and excluded reads lacking a unique V-gene family. A later analysis removed 550 to 700 highly shared, low-generation-probability nucleotide sequences to deal with suspected cross-contamination and a sequencing artifact. In a later analysis, a clonal expansion index was calculated for each public chain from normalized within-repertoire ranks of inferred template counts. In a later analysis, generation probabilities were computed using a VDJ recombination model fitted to out-of-frame rearrangements, and the results were checked against IGoR. In a later analysis, hypergeometric tests were used to score TCR-TCR, TCR-HLA and TCR-CMV co-occurrence, with a repertoire-size bias correction applied to TCR pairs. False discovery rates were estimated in a later analysis by permuting HLA or CMV assignments 20 times. In a later analysis, co-occurring TCRs were grouped with DBSCAN, and TCRdist sequence similarity was added when clustering was performed within HLA-allele-positive subsets. Repertoires with fewer than 30,000 or more than 120,000 public chains, plus five repertoires with anomalous nucleotide sharing, were excluded from co-occurrence clustering. The immuneACCESS repertoire file appears here via TCRdb, limited to in-frame rearrangements. These files lack a portion of the clones; in checked studies, under half of the deficit traces to unresolved V genes, and the cause of the others is not known. For V, J and clone size, that table is used; D and trimming come from the DNA. The sample table shows under 150,000 clones, and 78% are seen once. 6.3% of the sample lies in the top ten.

The sequence links TRBV29-1 to TRBJ2-2; no D gene can be assigned with confidence. The material sequenced was PBMCs. The receptor was derived from a woman aged 40 to 55 in good health and CMV-seronegative. The CDR3 amino acid sequence is: CSVGTTWTGELFF. Here is the DNA: TGCAGCGTTGGTACCACTTGGACCGGGGAGCTGTTTTTT.